Listed here is a single T cell receptor beta chain. Its antigen is still unknown. Overall study results and limits: Greatest tumor Treg TCR overlap was with tumor naive CD4+ cells.

After constant-region reverse-primer amplification, full-length variable regions underwent semi-nested PCR with Nested Universal Primer A. Each CDR3 protein gets one entry after TCRdb re-called the 5' RACE reads with MiXCR. Of about 47,000 distinct CDR3 sequences listed, about 28% are singletons. The sequencing sample was made of naive CD4+ T cells sorted from blood. Described subset: naive CD4+ T cells, CD4+CD45RA+CD25-. This TCR was recovered from a female donor with breast cancer.

This chain's CDR3 is CASSLDLSTDTQYF. CDR3 nucleotide sequence: TGTGCCAGCAGCTTGGACCTGAGCACAGATACGCAGTATTTT. V is TRBV7-3 and J is TRBJ2-3; no definite D call. The CDR3 contains 14 residues. Germline V gene data show CDR1 as SGHTA and CDR2 as FQGTGA. The ends were cut back, 3 bases at V and 0 bases at J, with 7 bases in the middle.